A single sample gave rise to the 17 T cell receptor beta chains below, sequenced in a study of blood T cell repertoires in COVID-19. TCRdb's copy holds only in-frame clones and misses some; the assay was immunoSEQ multiplex PCR. The sample holds about 56,000 clones; nearly 90% are singletons and the top ten take roughly 43%. Sequencing was performed on peripheral blood. These receptors were obtained from a woman in her sixties or seventies with COVID-19, enrolled during active disease.

CDR3 nucleotide sequence: TGTGCCAGCTCTACTAGCGGGAGTCGCTACGAGCAGTACTTC. Protein product: CASSTSGSRYEQYF. The chain uses TRBV27 and TRBJ2-7; 11 nucleotides match TRBD2. There are 14 residues in the CDR3. V lost 8 bases to trimming and J lost 3 bases; unmatched junction nucleotides: 6. Germline V CDR1 and CDR2: MNHEY, SMNVEV (reference sequence).

This clone was detected only a few times. V usage is TRBV5-6 and J usage is TRBJ2-7; 7 bases agree with TRBD2. CDR3 length: 15 amino acids. After removal of 5 bases from V and 3 bases from J, the junction contained 11 bases not matched to a gene. In germline, CDR1 is SGHDT, CDR2 YYEEEE. This chain's CDR3 is CASSDGASGNYEQYF. The CDR3 DNA reads as TGTGCCAGCAGTGACGGGGCTAGCGGTAACTACGAGCAGTACTTC.

The chain couples TRBV5-1 to TRBJ2-7, with D tentatively TRBD1 (5 bases). Trimming shortened V by 1 base and J by 4 bases, and 6 bases separated the two germline ends. CDR1 SGHRS and CDR2 YFSETQ come from the germline V gene. The CDR3 sequence is 12 residues long. The CDR3 region is CASSLPGYEQYF. CDR3 DNA sequence: TGCGCCAGCAGCTTGCCAGGGTACGAGCAGTACTTC.

The V call is TRBV28, the J call TRBJ1-1, with 8 bases aligning to TRBD1. Germline V gene lookup returns CDR1 MDHEN and CDR2 SYDVKM. The CDR3 spans 15 residues. V dropped 2 bases and J dropped 7; count of bases not matched to a gene: 9. The CDR3 coding sequence is TGTGCCAGCAGTTTAGGGGGACAGGCCCGCGGTGAAGCTTTCTTT. This gives the protein CASSLGGQARGEAFF. The full variable domain, in which reference TRBV28 and TRBJ1-1 provide the parts outside the CDR3, is DVKVTQSSRYLVKRTGEKVFLECVQDMDHENMFWYRQDPGLGLRLIYFSYDVKMKEKGDIPEGYSVSREKKERFSLILESASTNQTSMYLCASSLGGQARGEAFFGQGTRLTVV.

V is TRBV5-1 and J is TRBJ2-1; 10 positions agree with TRBD2. Germline CDR1 is SGHRS and CDR2 is YFSETQ. The CDR3 is 16 residues long. Trimming cost V 4 bases and J 7 bases; bases outside gene matches: 11. DNA of the CDR3: TGCGCCAGCAGCCAAGTATCTAGCGGGAGTTGGAATGAGCAGTTCTTC. It yields the protein CASSQVSSGSWNEQFF.

Here the CDR3 reads CASSLSPRAQHF. In DNA, the CDR3 is TGTGCCAGCAGTTTATCCCCCAGGGCCCAGCATTTT. This rearrangement joins TRBV28 to TRBJ1-5; possibly TRBD1 for D (5 bases). This CDR3 is 12 amino acids long. CDR1 and CDR2 (germline): MDHEN, SYDVKM. The V end was cut by 1 base, the J end by 11 bases, with 9 bases between.

V gene TRBV28 combines with J gene TRBJ2-2; D is undetermined. The length of the CDR3 is 14 residues. CDR1 is MDHEN, CDR2 SYDVKM, per germline. V was cut by 3 bases and J by 6 bases, with 11 bases left in between. The CDR3 DNA follows: TGTGCCAGCAGTTTCGTACTAAATGCCGGGGAGCTGTTTTTT. Encoded protein: CASSFVLNAGELFF.

This chain joins TRBV10-3 and TRBJ2-7; 7 bases agree with TRBD2. Germline-derived CDR1 and CDR2 are ENHRY and SYGVKD. Trimming took 10 bases from V and 4 from J; bases not matched to a gene: 13. The CDR3 covers 14 residues. In DNA form, the CDR3 reads TGTGCCAGCGCAACAACGACTAGCAGGTACGAGCAGTACTTC. As protein: CASATTTSRYEQYF.

V is TRBV9 and J is TRBJ2-2; D is uncertain. The CDR3 covers 12 residues. With 6 bases removed from V and 6 bases from J, the gap between germline ends came to 9 bases. Germline V gene data show CDR1 as SGDLS and CDR2 as YYNGEE. CDR3 loop: CASNLRSGELFF. The DNA of the CDR3 is TGTGCCAGCAATCTGCGCTCCGGGGAGCTGTTTTTT.

The rearrangement joins TRBV30 to TRBJ1-4; D is uncertain. Germline CDR1 GTSNPN, CDR2 SVGIG (reference sequence). V was clipped by 1 base and J by 4 bases, with 10 bases between them. The CDR3 length is 14 residues. Written as DNA, the CDR3 is TGTGCCTGGAGTGATGGCAGACATAATGAAAAACTGTTTTTT. Amino acid sequence: CAWSDGRHNEKLFF.

The chain has TRBV6-6 and TRBJ1-2; TRBD1 is a possible D gene (6 bases). This CDR3 is built from 15 residues. The germline V and J ends were trimmed by 0 bases and 7 bases, with 15 bases remaining between them. Per the germline V gene, CDR1 is MNHNY and CDR2 is SVGAGI (reference sequence). DNA of the CDR3: TGTGCCAGCAGTTACTCCAACAGGGACGGATCTGGCTACACCTTC. Translated, it gives CASSYSNRDGSGYTF.

The chain uses TRBV5-1 and TRBJ2-5; 9 nucleotides align to TRBD2. The germline V gene encodes CDR1 SGHRS and CDR2 YFSETQ. Trimming at V came to 2 bases and at J to 5 bases, leaving 7 bases not matched to a gene. The CDR3 consists of 15 residues. The CDR3 coding sequence is TGCGCCAGCAGCTTCTCTCTAGCGGGATTGGAGACCCAGTACTTC. Translation gives CASSFSLAGLETQYF.

The chain combines TRBV24-1 with TRBJ2-1; no reliable D call. The germline gives CDR1 KGHDR, CDR2 SFDVKD. With 3 bases removed from V and 7 bases from J, the gap between germline ends came to 12 bases. This CDR3 is 14 amino acids long. CDR3 coding DNA: TGTGCCACCAGTGATAGACTGGAGCCTAATGAGCAGTTCTTC. Protein product: CATSDRLEPNEQFF.

The chain recombines TRBV9 with TRBJ2-3, with TRBD1 matching 7 bases. Germline V gene data show CDR1 as SGDLS and CDR2 as YYNGEE. This CDR3 has 13 amino acids. The J segment lost 5 bases and the V segment lost 2 bases, leaving 2 bases of the junction unmatched. CDR3 in amino acids: CASSVDRVDTQYF. CDR3 bases: TGTGCCAGCAGCGTCGACAGGGTAGATACGCAGTATTTT.

This clone was detected only a few times. The chain links TRBV6-5 to TRBJ2-2; D is possibly TRBD1 (5 bases). The CDR3 loop spans 12 amino acids. Trimming took 6 bases from V and 10 from J, leaving 12 bases between them. CDR1 MNHEY and CDR2 SVGAGI come from the germline V gene. This CDR3 reads CASRDMPVELFF. CDR3 DNA: TGTGCCAGCAGGGACATGCCGGTGGAGCTGTTTTTT.

This chain connects TRBV5-1 to TRBJ1-5; perhaps TRBD1 as D (6 bases). The CDR3 is 16 residues long. CDR1 is SGHRS and CDR2 is YFSETQ in the germline V gene. The ends were cut back, 1 base at V and 6 bases at J, with 17 bases in the middle. The CDR3 DNA reads TGCGCCAGCAGCTTGTCTGTGGCAGGGGATGGTCAGCCCCAGCATTTT. Amino acid sequence: CASSLSVAGDGQPQHF.

CDR3 residues: CASSSMRATNEKLFF. The DNA for the CDR3 is TGCGCCAGCAGCTCAATGAGGGCAACTAATGAAAAACTGTTTTTT. This chain connects TRBV5-1 to TRBJ1-4; no firm D call. The germline CDR1 and CDR2 sequences are SGHRS and YFSETQ. V lost 3 bases to trimming and J lost 0 bases, with 9 bases between them. The CDR3 sequence is 15 residues long. The full variable domain, its missing parts supplied by reference TRBV5-1 and TRBJ1-4, is KAGVTQTPRYLIKTRGQQVTLSCSPISGHRSVSWYQQTPGQGLQFLFEYFSETQRNKGNFPGRFSGRQFSNSRSEMNVSTLELGDSALYLCASSSMRATNEKLFFGSGTQLSVL.